These T cell receptor beta chains were read from a single sample in a study of blood T cells in healthy people across ages. TCRdb itself ran the 5' RACE reads through MiXCR, one entry per CDR3 protein. The table has a few hundred thousand distinct CDR3 sequences, about 25% seen once. The sample was also linked to a second study, of T cells of mothers and their children.

The sequencing input was blood. The source of these receptors is a boy under 10 years old in good health. Both conserved end residues are part of each CDR3. A D gene is named only where the DNA matches it firmly. Where a row states a size, it is once, few, many or the class of an expanded clone; other rows omit it.

D gene: -
CDR3 length: 13
J gene: TRBJ1-2
V gene: TRBV11-2
clone size: few
CDR3 protein: CASSRNTAYGYTF

D gene: TRBD1
CDR3 length: 13
J gene: TRBJ1-2
V gene: TRBV2
clone size: -
CDR3 protein: CASYYRQGGGYTF

D gene: -
CDR3 length: 14
J gene: TRBJ1-4
V gene: TRBV20-1
clone size: few
CDR3 protein: CSARVRADNEKLFF

D gene: -
CDR3 length: 12
J gene: -
V gene: TRBV6-5
clone size: few
CDR3 protein: CASSYRLNEQYF

D gene: TRBD2
CDR3 length: 16
J gene: TRBJ2-5
V gene: TRBV11-2
clone size: -
CDR3 protein: CASSLAPSGIWETQYF

D gene: -
CDR3 length: 14
J gene: -
V gene: TRBV3-1
clone size: -
CDR3 protein: CASSQVGRYNEQFF

D gene: -
CDR3 length: 17
J gene: TRBJ1-3
V gene: TRBV3-1
clone size: -
CDR3 protein: CASSQDATGWGGNTIYF

D gene: TRBD1
CDR3 length: 14
J gene: TRBJ1-6
V gene: TRBV5-1
clone size: -
CDR3 protein: CASSPGGGNSPLHF

D gene: TRBD1
CDR3 length: 17
J gene: TRBJ2-7
V gene: TRBV12-3/TRBV12-4
clone size: -
CDR3 protein: CASSLGPDRDQSYEQYF

D gene: -
CDR3 length: 14
J gene: TRBJ2-1
V gene: TRBV29-1
clone size: -
CDR3 protein: CSVVGGGGRNEQFF

D gene: -
CDR3 length: 14
J gene: TRBJ2-7
V gene: TRBV12-3/TRBV12-4
clone size: many
CDR3 protein: CASKTAGPSYEQYF

D gene: -
CDR3 length: 13
J gene: TRBJ2-3
V gene: TRBV11-2
clone size: -
CDR3 protein: CASSFPKPDTQYF

D gene: TRBD1
CDR3 length: 14
J gene: TRBJ1-1
V gene: TRBV5-6
clone size: -
CDR3 protein: CASSFSYRGEEAFF

D gene: TRBD2
CDR3 length: 15
J gene: -
V gene: TRBV12-3/TRBV12-4
clone size: -
CDR3 protein: CASSLIGGSGNEQFF

D gene: -
CDR3 length: 15
J gene: -
V gene: TRBV7-9
clone size: -
CDR3 protein: CASSPDTGRGREQFF

D gene: -
CDR3 length: 12
J gene: -
V gene: TRBV5-4
clone size: few
CDR3 protein: CASSWGLTEQFF

D gene: -
CDR3 length: 13
J gene: TRBJ2-4
V gene: TRBV28
clone size: -
CDR3 protein: CASSLGQDTIQYF

D gene: TRBD2
CDR3 length: 14
J gene: -
V gene: TRBV2
clone size: -
CDR3 protein: CASSKTSGSNEQFF

D gene: -
CDR3 length: 13
J gene: -
V gene: TRBV5-1
clone size: -
CDR3 protein: CASSLRLGDEQYF

D gene: -
CDR3 length: 15
J gene: TRBJ1-5
V gene: TRBV3-1
clone size: few
CDR3 protein: CASSQDGQAAQPQHF

D gene: -
CDR3 length: 13
J gene: TRBJ2-2
V gene: TRBV30
clone size: -
CDR3 protein: CAWKGRSSGELFF

D gene: -
CDR3 length: 14
J gene: -
V gene: TRBV12-3/TRBV12-4
clone size: few
CDR3 protein: CASTLDRVYNEQFF

D gene: -
CDR3 length: 10
J gene: -
V gene: TRBV29-1
clone size: few
CDR3 protein: CSVGGDEQFF

D gene: -
CDR3 length: 12
J gene: TRBJ2-5
V gene: TRBV5-1
clone size: few
CDR3 protein: CASRGSGETQYF

D gene: -
CDR3 length: 15
J gene: TRBJ2-7
V gene: TRBV18
clone size: -
CDR3 protein: CASSPSRGGSDEQYF

D gene: -
CDR3 length: 15
J gene: TRBJ1-6
V gene: TRBV27
clone size: many
CDR3 protein: CASSRRDAYNSPLHF

D gene: TRBD2
CDR3 length: 16
J gene: TRBJ2-1
V gene: TRBV12-3/TRBV12-4
clone size: few
CDR3 protein: CASRDPGLAGVDEQFF

D gene: TRBD1
CDR3 length: 15
J gene: TRBJ1-2
V gene: TRBV15
clone size: -
CDR3 protein: CATSTPGQGHYGYTF

D gene: TRBD1
CDR3 length: 17
J gene: TRBJ1-1
V gene: TRBV4-1
clone size: -
CDR3 protein: CASSPEGQGGRNTEAFF

D gene: -
CDR3 length: 12
J gene: TRBJ2-2
V gene: TRBV29-1
clone size: few
CDR3 protein: CSVVGNTGELFF

D gene: -
CDR3 length: 14
J gene: TRBJ1-2
V gene: TRBV7-2
clone size: many
CDR3 protein: CASSLQGSNYGYTF

D gene: -
CDR3 length: 14
J gene: TRBJ2-2
V gene: TRBV27
clone size: once
CDR3 protein: CASSLSQGAGELFF

D gene: TRBD2
CDR3 length: 14
J gene: TRBJ2-1
V gene: TRBV5-1
clone size: -
CDR3 protein: CASSGGLMPDEQFF

D gene: TRBD1
CDR3 length: 15
J gene: TRBJ1-2
V gene: TRBV4-3
clone size: -
CDR3 protein: CASSLNRDSAYGYTF

D gene: TRBD1
CDR3 length: 19
J gene: TRBJ2-1
V gene: TRBV9
clone size: -
CDR3 protein: CASSVLDRGPQHPYNEQFF

D gene: -
CDR3 length: 11
J gene: -
V gene: TRBV29-1
clone size: few
CDR3 protein: CSVEFRGEQYF

D gene: -
CDR3 length: 13
J gene: TRBJ2-5
V gene: TRBV29-1
clone size: -
CDR3 protein: CSGRTNREETQYF

D gene: -
CDR3 length: 14
J gene: TRBJ1-3
V gene: TRBV3-1
clone size: -
CDR3 protein: CASSRAGKGNTIYF

D gene: -
CDR3 length: 12
J gene: TRBJ1-2
V gene: TRBV4-3
clone size: few
CDR3 protein: CASSHRYYGYTF

D gene: TRBD1
CDR3 length: 17
J gene: TRBJ2-7
V gene: TRBV11-3
clone size: -
CDR3 protein: CASSVVPGQPPLDEQYF

D gene: -
CDR3 length: 12
J gene: TRBJ2-7
V gene: TRBV5-1
clone size: -
CDR3 protein: CASPTSSYEQYF

D gene: -
CDR3 length: 13
J gene: TRBJ2-5
V gene: TRBV14
clone size: few
CDR3 protein: CASSQDWTVTQYF

D gene: -
CDR3 length: 14
J gene: TRBJ2-7
V gene: TRBV27
clone size: few
CDR3 protein: CASSLVGPAYEQYF

D gene: TRBD2
CDR3 length: 16
J gene: TRBJ2-7
V gene: TRBV6-6
clone size: -
CDR3 protein: CASSYRPGLAGGEQYF

D gene: -
CDR3 length: 13
J gene: TRBJ1-2
V gene: TRBV7-9
clone size: few
CDR3 protein: CASSQRQEGGYTF

D gene: -
CDR3 length: 13
J gene: TRBJ1-2
V gene: TRBV29-1
clone size: few
CDR3 protein: CSVEDLTPYGYTF

D gene: -
CDR3 length: 14
J gene: TRBJ2-5
V gene: TRBV18
clone size: -
CDR3 protein: CASSPARGKETQYF

D gene: TRBD1
CDR3 length: 14
J gene: TRBJ1-1
V gene: TRBV12-5
clone size: -
CDR3 protein: CASGGWTGYTEAFF

D gene: -
CDR3 length: 15
J gene: TRBJ2-1
V gene: TRBV9
clone size: few
CDR3 protein: CASGARDGTYNEQFF

D gene: TRBD1
CDR3 length: 15
J gene: TRBJ1-2
V gene: TRBV7-2
clone size: -
CDR3 protein: CASSLMSGQPYGYTF

D gene: TRBD2
CDR3 length: 15
J gene: TRBJ2-2
V gene: TRBV6-2/TRBV6-3
clone size: few
CDR3 protein: CASSYSKGGHGELFF

D gene: -
CDR3 length: 15
J gene: TRBJ2-3
V gene: TRBV28
clone size: -
CDR3 protein: CASSRRGPGRDTQYF

D gene: -
CDR3 length: 19
J gene: TRBJ2-5
V gene: TRBV24-1
clone size: few
CDR3 protein: CATSDLLGRTSNERETQYF